These 22 T cell receptor beta chains originate from one sample sequenced in a study of beta chain features in type 1 diabetes. The sequenced template was cDNA made from the entire isolated RNA. The assay was immunoSEQ multiplex PCR, and TCRdb's table has in-frame clones only and misses some. The table records nearly 250,000 clones, roughly an eighth of them present only once. Sequenced material: naive CD4+ T cells from blood. These receptors came from a woman aged 40-49 years in good health.

Only a few counts were recorded for this clone. The chain carries TRBV5-6 and TRBJ1-4; D gene unclear. The CDR3 is 16 amino acids. Germline loops: CDR1 SGHDT, CDR2 YYEEEE. V dropped 0 bases and J dropped 2 bases, with 11 bases sitting between them. Here the CDR3 reads CASSLDIAGTNEKLFF. The DNA of the CDR3 is TGTGCCAGCAGCTTGGACATCGCGGGGACTAATGAAAAACTGTTTTTT.

This clone was seen a few times. This chain uses TRBV15 with TRBJ1-1; D is unclear. This CDR3 has 12 residues. Deletions cut 5 bases from V and 8 bases from J, with 12 bases between. Germline CDR1 is LNHNV and CDR2 is YYDKDF (reference sequence). The CDR3, as DNA: TGTGCCACCAGCCCCCCGAGGATGGAAGCTTTCTTT. Its protein product is CATSPPRMEAFF.

This rearrangement joins TRBV18 to TRBJ2-3; D may be TRBD1 (8 bases). The CDR3 has 15 residues. Germline V gives CDR1 KGHSH, CDR2 LQKENI. Between the trimmed V and J ends, which lost 4 bases and 3 bases, there was a span of 14 bases. DNA for the CDR3: TGTGCCAGCTCACTCATACAGGGGGGGACAGATACGCAGTATTTT. It yields the protein CASSLIQGGTDTQYF. Combining the CDR3 with reference TRBV18 and TRBJ2-3 gives the whole variable domain NAGVMQNPRHLVRRRGQEARLRCSPMKGHSHVYWYRQLPEEGLKFMVYLQKENIIDESGMPKERFSAEFPKEGPSILRIQQVVRGDSAAYFCASSLIQGGTDTQYFGPGTRLTVL.

This clone was seen ten or more times. This chain joins TRBV7-9 and TRBJ2-7; 7 bases match TRBD1. Trimming cost V 2 bases and J 2 bases; bases outside gene matches: 6. CDR3 length: 15 amino acids. Germline loops: CDR1 SEHNR, CDR2 FQNEAQ (reference sequence). The CDR3 sequence is CASSLTMGQPYEQYF. CDR3 nucleotide sequence: TGTGCCAGCAGCTTAACCATGGGACAGCCCTACGAGCAGTACTTC.

A few counts support this clone. The chain has TRBV4-2 and TRBJ1-1, with D uncertain. The CDR3 spans 15 residues. V was trimmed by 1 base and J by 1 base, leaving 10 bases between them. Germline CDR1 and CDR2: LGHNA and YNFKEQ. The CDR3 sequence is CASSQVSGSNTEAFF. As DNA, the CDR3 is TGTGCCAGCAGCCAAGTATCGGGTTCGAACACTGAAGCTTTCTTT.

This clone showed up just a few times. This rearrangement joins TRBV29-1 to TRBJ1-1; 9 positions match TRBD1. Germline loops: CDR1 SQVTM, CDR2 ANQGSEA. The J segment lost 5 bases and the V segment lost 4 bases, leaving 14 bases of the junction unmatched. CDR3 length: 16 amino acids. CDR3 in amino acids: CSVAHNLQGARTEAFF. The CDR3, as DNA: TGCAGCGTTGCCCATAATCTACAGGGGGCGAGGACTGAAGCTTTCTTT. Variable domain in full (rest from reference TRBV29-1 and TRBJ1-1): SAVISQKPSRDICQRGTSLTIQCQVDSQVTMMFWYRQQPGQSLTLIATANQGSEATYESGFVIDKFPISRPNLTFSTLTVSNMSPEDSSIYLCSVAHNLQGARTEAFFGQGTRLTVV.

This clone was observed a handful of times. This chain connects TRBV6-5 to TRBJ2-1; 8 positions agree with TRBD1. There are 14 residues in the CDR3. CDR1 is MNHEY and CDR2 is SVGAGI in the germline V gene. With V trimmed by 6 bases and J by 7 bases, 8 bases remained unmatched. CDR3 DNA sequence: TGTGCCAGCAGCCTCGGACAGGGAAGGAATGAGCAGTTCTTC. Encoded protein: CASSLGQGRNEQFF.

This clone has a handful of counts. The V and J genes are TRBV29-1 and TRBJ2-7; D might be TRBD1 (5 bases). CDR1 is SQVTM and CDR2 is ANQGSEA in the germline V gene. The CDR3 extends over 14 amino acids. Trimming took off 4 bases at V and 0 bases at J, with 13 bases between the two ends. For the CDR3, the DNA is TGCAGCGTTGGGGGCTTGGGTCGCTCCTACGAGCAGTACTTC. It specifies CSVGGLGRSYEQYF.

This clone was observed a few times. The CDR3 sequence: CASSLTGLDRPTEQYF. The CDR3 DNA follows: TGTGCCAGCAGCCTAACAGGGTTGGACAGGCCGACGGAGCAGTACTTC. This chain links TRBV7-9 with TRBJ2-7; 7 bases are shared with TRBD1. This CDR3 has 16 amino acids. Germline trimming cut 5 bases from V and 7 bases from J; bases unmatched to any gene: 17. Germline CDR1 is SEHNR and CDR2 is FQNEAQ (reference sequence).

This clone was seen a handful of times. The J gene is TRBJ2-2, the V gene TRBV5-1; 7 bases line up with TRBD2. Germline assignment: CDR1 SGHRS and CDR2 YFSETQ. V lost 4 bases, J lost 7 bases, and 7 bases stayed unmatched. CDR3 size: 14 residues. CDR3 protein: CASSPAREGGELFF. The CDR3 bases are TGCGCCAGCAGCCCTGCCAGGGAGGGCGGGGAGCTGTTTTTT.

This clone was detected only a few times. The chain has TRBV7-2 and TRBJ2-7; TRBD2 agrees at 11 bases. V was clipped by 5 bases and J by 2 bases; unmatched bases: 8. The CDR3 length is 16 residues. Per germline, CDR1 SGHTA and CDR2 FQGNSA. The CDR3: CASSLTSGGTTYEQYF. In DNA, the CDR3 is TGTGCCAGCAGCCTCACTAGCGGGGGCACGACCTACGAGCAGTACTTC.

CDR3 coding DNA: TGTGCCAGCAGCCCCCCCTGGGCGACAGGCACAGATACGCAGTATTTT. Translated: CASSPPWATGTDTQYF. The rearrangement joins TRBV9 to TRBJ2-3; D perhaps matches TRBD1 (5 bases). Per germline, CDR1 SGDLS and CDR2 YYNGEE. The CDR3 runs 16 residues. The ends were cut back, 4 bases at V and 1 base at J, with 16 bases in the middle.

In its sample, this clone was seen a few times. The rearrangement joins TRBV9 to TRBJ2-3, with TRBD1 matching over 7 bases. The CDR3 runs 15 residues. The germline CDR1 and CDR2 sequences are SGDLS and YYNGEE. V lost 0 bases and J lost 4; bases outside the gene matches: 5. This CDR3 reads CASSVAGGGSDTQYF. The CDR3 DNA reads as TGTGCCAGCAGCGTAGCAGGGGGTGGTTCAGATACGCAGTATTTT.

This clone was observed a handful of times. The gene calls are TRBV29-1 and TRBJ1-5; TRBD1 matches 7 bases. V lost 5 bases to trimming and J lost 3 bases; unmatched junction nucleotides: 1. Germline CDR1 and CDR2: SQVTM and ANQGSEA. The CDR3 loop spans 12 amino acids. CDR3 amino acids: CSVTGANQPQHF. Here the CDR3 DNA reads TGCAGCGTTACAGGGGCCAATCAGCCCCAGCATTTT.

This chain joins TRBV6-1 and TRBJ2-7; TRBD2 matches at 9 bases. The CDR3 contains 15 residues. V lost 8 bases to trimming and J lost 6 bases; unmatched junction nucleotides: 14. Per the germline V gene, CDR1 is MNHNS and CDR2 is SASEGT. The CDR3 DNA reads as TGTGCCAGCTGGGAGGGTTGGCGGGGGGGCCTCGAGCAGTACTTC. Its translation: CASWEGWRGGLEQYF.

This clone showed up just a few times. The CDR3 loop reads CASSPTGGNEQFF. The CDR3 coding sequence is TGTGCCAGCAGCCCCACAGGGGGCAATGAGCAGTTCTTC. V gene TRBV6-6 combines with J gene TRBJ2-1; 8 nucleotides agree with TRBD1. The CDR3 spans 13 residues. In germline, CDR1 is MNHNY, CDR2 SVGAGI (reference sequence). Unmatched junction bases numbered 4, after V lost 6 bases and J lost 6 bases.

This clone was detected only a few times. The chain has TRBV4-1 and TRBJ2-1; 10 bases align to TRBD2. The germline gives CDR1 MGHRA, CDR2 YSYEKL. Trimming took 0 bases from V and 7 from J; bases not matched to a gene: 12. The CDR3 is made up of 18 amino acids. CDR3 bases: TGCGCCAGCAGCCAAGATATGATACTAGCGGGGTTGTGGAATGAGCAGTTCTTC. Encoded protein: CASSQDMILAGLWNEQFF.

This clone showed up just a few times. This chain connects TRBV5-1 to TRBJ2-5, with TRBD1 matching 7 bases. The CDR3 runs to 15 residues. Losses at the gene ends were 5 bases for V and 5 bases for J; bases not matched to a gene: 12. From germline, CDR1 is SGHRS and CDR2 YFSETQ. This chain's CDR3 is CASSQETGSGETQYF. CDR3 DNA: TGCGCCAGCAGTCAAGAGACAGGGTCAGGGGAGACCCAGTACTTC.

The chain combines TRBV7-9 with TRBJ2-3, with D uncertain. Germline V gives CDR1 SEHNR, CDR2 FQNEAQ (reference sequence). This CDR3 is built from 15 residues. V was shortened by 7 bases and J by 0 bases, with 14 bases between the two germline ends. In DNA, the CDR3 is TGTGCCAGCAACTCAAGAGGCGTAAGCACAGATACGCAGTATTTT. Translating it yields CASNSRGVSTDTQYF.

This clone has more than one count but fewer than ten. The chain employs TRBV27 and TRBJ1-4; D remains ambiguous. Between the trimmed V and J ends, which lost 5 bases and 8 bases, there was a span of 12 bases. This CDR3 contains 13 residues. Germline CDR1 MNHEY, CDR2 SMNVEV (reference sequence). As DNA, the CDR3 is TGTGCCAGCAGTCCACGCCCAGGAGAAAAACTGTTTTTT. Protein: CASSPRPGEKLFF.

In this sample, this clone turned up a few times. The chain combines TRBV10-3 with TRBJ2-7, with TRBD1 matching over 7 bases. Germline lookup yields CDR1 ENHRY and CDR2 SYGVKD. The CDR3 is 15 amino acids. J gave up 3 bases and V 6 bases, and 11 bases lay outside the gene matches. The CDR3 DNA sequence: TGTGCCATCAGGAAAACCGGGACAGAGATCTACGAGCAGTACTTC. Its protein product is CAIRKTGTEIYEQYF.

This clone came up a few times. The chain joins TRBV25-1 to TRBJ1-1; D remains unclear. The CDR3 runs to 13 residues. V was clipped by 3 bases and J by 8 bases, with 13 bases between them. Germline V lookup: CDR1 MGHDK, CDR2 SYGVNS. The CDR3 DNA reads TGTGCCAGCAGTGAGGGTCGAGGCCCCGAAGCTTTCTTT. Residues: CASSEGRGPEAFF.